This T cell receptor (beta chain) was documented in a study of T cells in Graves' hyperthyroidism and ophthalmopathy. General observations from the study: Ophthalmopathy and stable hyperthyroidism were separated by a 13 V-J model. Most clonotypes expanded in thyroid above 0.001 were likewise present in blood.

This clonotype was detected ten times or more. Its antigen remains unidentified. The CDR3 contains 15 residues. Germline CDR1 LGHDT, CDR2 YNNKEL (reference sequence). V was pared by 2 bases and J by 4 bases, with 13 bases between. Uncontrolled infection, other autoimmune disease, pregnancy or lactation barred patients from enrollment. More than 8.5 ml of fresh peripheral blood supplied the PBMCs. RNA transcripts served as the template for amplifying TCR beta CDR3 regions. HTBI primers were employed in a first-round RT-PCR of the TCR CDR3. MiXCR, applied by TCRdb to the multiplex PCR reads, yields one record per CDR3 protein. The sample consists of over 500,000 distinct CDR3 sequences, around 15% of them appearing once.

The TCR originated in a woman aged 40 to 50 with Graves' hyperthyroidism. V and J are TRBV3-1 and TRBJ2-3, with D perhaps being TRBD1 or TRBD2 (6 bases each). Sequencing was done on a sample of blood. CDR3 DNA: TGTGCCAGCAGCCAACAGGGGACTGGTTCAGATACGCAGTATTTT. Translation gives CASSQQGTGSDTQYF.